This is a list of T cell receptor beta chains from one sample in a study of identical twins. TCRdb reanalysed the 5' RACE reads using MiXCR and keeps one entry per CDR3 protein. This table has hundreds of thousands of distinct CDR3 sequences, about 20% appearing once. These data also formed part of another study, on T cells expressing NK-cell markers.

The sequencing input was PBMCs. The receptors were sampled from a woman younger than 35 in good health. Both conserved end residues are part of each CDR3. D genes are given only for firm matches. A clone size is listed for some rows: how often the clone was seen (once, few, many), or a class if it is expanded.

d_call j_call v_call clone_size cdr3_aa cdr3_nt
. TRBJ1-2 TRBV6-1 . CATRTADPLYGYTF TGTGCCACCCGGACCGCCGACCCTCTCTATGGCTACACCTTC
TRBD1 TRBJ2-7 TRBV12-3/TRBV12-4 few CASSPGQGISYEQYF TGTGCCAGCAGCCCGGGACAGGGGATCTCCTACGAGCAGTACTTC
. TRBJ2-7 TRBV7-2 . CASSFDRTSYYEQYF TGTGCCAGCAGCTTCGATAGAACTAGCTACTACGAGCAGTACTTC
. TRBJ2-6 TRBV20-1 many CSATGTYSGANVLTF TGCAGTGCTACAGGGACCTACTCTGGGGCCAACGTCCTGACTTTC
. TRBJ2-2 TRBV29-1 few CSVAGRGNTGELFF TGCAGCGTTGCCGGCCGGGGAAACACCGGGGAGCTGTTTTTT
TRBD2 TRBJ2-3 TRBV14 many CASSPLAGGPDTQYF TGTGCCAGCAGCCCTTTAGCGGGGGGGCCAGATACGCAGTATTTT
TRBD2 TRBJ2-7 TRBV4-3 few CASSGRLAGGPGSEQYF TGCGCCAGCAGCGGGAGACTAGCGGGAGGGCCAGGGTCCGAGCAGTACTTC
TRBD1 TRBJ1-5 TRBV5-1 few CASSIRGREPQHF TGCGCCAGCAGTATCAGGGGGCGGGAGCCCCAGCATTTT
TRBD2 TRBJ2-5 TRBV10-3 few CAISDPREGLRETQYF TGTGCCATCAGTGATCCGCGGGAGGGCCTACGAGAGACCCAGTACTTC
. TRBJ2-7 TRBV12-3/TRBV12-4 . CASSWQDGEQYF TGTGCCAGCAGTTGGCAAGACGGTGAGCAGTACTTC
TRBD2 TRBJ2-1 TRBV29-1 . CSVGGGAYNEQFF TGCAGCGTCGGCGGGGGGGCCTACAATGAGCAGTTCTTC
. TRBJ1-2 TRBV5-1 few CASSLEWGSDGYTF TGCGCCAGCAGCTTGGAATGGGGGTCTGATGGCTACACCTTC
. TRBJ2-3 TRBV12-3/TRBV12-4 . CASKIRGARADTQYF TGTGCCAGCAAAATTAGGGGGGCGAGGGCAGATACGCAGTATTTT
. TRBJ2-3 TRBV20-1 few CSAPPHAGTDTQYF TGCAGTGCTCCCCCCCATGCGGGCACAGATACGCAGTATTTT
TRBD2 TRBJ2-1 TRBV20-1 . CSAVSSEAGGLSNEQFF TGCAGTGCTGTTTCCTCCGAAGCGGGAGGGCTATCCAATGAGCAGTTCTTC
TRBD2 TRBJ2-7 TRBV5-1 . CASLRVAGVYEQYF TGCGCCAGCCTCCGGGTAGCGGGAGTCTACGAGCAGTACTTC
. TRBJ2-3 TRBV6-6 few CASSILSSDTQYF TGTGCCAGCAGCATACTCAGCTCAGATACGCAGTATTTT
. TRBJ2-1 TRBV7-2 . CASSLDWTNNEQFF TGTGCCAGCAGCTTAGATTGGACAAACAATGAGCAGTTCTTC
. TRBJ1-4 TRBV12-3/TRBV12-4 . CASSFSTGGWEKLFF TGTGCCAGCAGTTTTTCCACCGGGGGGTGGGAAAAACTGTTTTTT
TRBD1 TRBJ1-2 TRBV20-1 . CSARGDRSGYTF TGCAGTGCTAGGGGGGACAGGTCTGGCTACACCTTC
. TRBJ2-5 TRBV7-9 . CASSSTTGARETQYF TGTGCCAGCAGCTCCACAACGGGAGCTAGAGAGACCCAGTACTTC
. TRBJ2-5 TRBV21-1 few CASSKAREGPQETQYF TGTGCCAGCAGCAAAGCGCGAGAGGGCCCTCAGGAGACCCAGTACTTC
TRBD2 TRBJ2-3 TRBV5-1 . CASTLAGGLADTQYF TGCGCCAGCACCCTAGCCGGGGGGTTGGCAGATACGCAGTATTTT
TRBD2 TRBJ2-1 TRBV20-1 few CSARSRGATPHEQFF TGCAGTGCTAGATCGCGGGGGGCCACCCCCCATGAGCAGTTCTTC
. TRBJ1-1 TRBV12-3/TRBV12-4 few CASSYGSMNTEAFF TGTGCCAGCAGTTACGGCAGCATGAACACTGAAGCTTTCTTT
. TRBJ2-5 TRBV3-1 . CASSQARWEQETQYF TGTGCCAGCAGCCAAGCGCGTTGGGAGCAAGAGACCCAGTACTTC
. TRBJ2-3 TRBV6-2/TRBV6-3 . CASRGNLYTDTQYF TGTGCCAGCAGGGGGAACCTTTACACAGATACGCAGTATTTT
. TRBJ2-1 TRBV7-9 few CASSWEGQPFNNEQFF TGTGCCAGCAGCTGGGAGGGACAGCCTTTTAACAATGAGCAGTTCTTC
TRBD2 TRBJ2-3 TRBV4-1 . CASSQAPSGGAIDTQYF TGCGCCAGCAGCCAAGCTCCTAGCGGGGGGGCCATAGATACGCAGTATTTT
. TRBJ2-2 TRBV5-1 . CASSLGLQGPGELFF TGCGCCAGCAGCTTGGGTCTCCAGGGCCCCGGGGAGCTGTTTTTT
TRBD2 TRBJ2-7 TRBV12-3/TRBV12-4 . CASSLAAGGAKGEQYF TGTGCCAGCAGTTTAGCGGCGGGGGGCGCAAAGGGGGAGCAGTACTTC
TRBD1 TRBJ2-2 TRBV20-1 few CSARSPTGFGELFF TGCAGTGCTAGATCACCGACAGGGTTCGGGGAGCTGTTTTTT
. TRBJ1-2 TRBV3-1 few CASSHENNYGYTF TGTGCCAGCAGCCATGAAAATAACTATGGCTACACCTTC
. TRBJ2-5 TRBV30 . CAWGLTGVQETQYF TGTGCCTGGGGCCTGACTGGAGTACAAGAGACCCAGTACTTC
. TRBJ2-5 TRBV5-1 few CASNRVPSETQYF TGCGCCAGCAACCGGGTTCCTTCAGAGACCCAGTACTTC
TRBD2 TRBJ2-5 TRBV10-3 . CAITEGASGQETQYF TGTGCCATCACCGAAGGGGCTAGCGGCCAAGAGACCCAGTACTTC
. TRBJ1-1 TRBV27 few CASNKGREAFF TGTGCCAGCAATAAGGGGCGTGAAGCTTTCTTT
. TRBJ1-1 TRBV20-1 many CSARDRTNTEAFF TGCAGTGCTAGAGATCGGACCAACACTGAAGCTTTCTTT
TRBD2 TRBJ2-7 TRBV5-1 few CASSGGGVDYEQYF TGCGCCAGCAGCGGCGGGGGAGTGGACTACGAGCAGTACTTC
TRBD1 TRBJ1-1 TRBV29-1 . CSAQGGTAGAEAFF TGCAGCGCCCAAGGTGGGACAGCCGGGGCTGAAGCTTTCTTT
. TRBJ2-7 TRBV20-1 few CSARDSGNTLGDEQYF TGCAGTGCTAGAGATTCGGGCAACACCCTTGGAGACGAGCAGTACTTC
. TRBJ2-7 TRBV6-1 . CASSPPGTIHEQYF TGTGCCAGCAGTCCGCCGGGGACGATTCACGAGCAGTACTTC
. TRBJ2-2 TRBV5-1 . CASSSQGGELFF TGCGCCAGCAGCTCCCAGGGAGGGGAGCTGTTTTTT
. TRBJ2-3 TRBV5-5 few CASSPGDSLEDTQYF TGTGCCAGCAGCCCAGGGGACTCACTGGAAGATACGCAGTATTTT